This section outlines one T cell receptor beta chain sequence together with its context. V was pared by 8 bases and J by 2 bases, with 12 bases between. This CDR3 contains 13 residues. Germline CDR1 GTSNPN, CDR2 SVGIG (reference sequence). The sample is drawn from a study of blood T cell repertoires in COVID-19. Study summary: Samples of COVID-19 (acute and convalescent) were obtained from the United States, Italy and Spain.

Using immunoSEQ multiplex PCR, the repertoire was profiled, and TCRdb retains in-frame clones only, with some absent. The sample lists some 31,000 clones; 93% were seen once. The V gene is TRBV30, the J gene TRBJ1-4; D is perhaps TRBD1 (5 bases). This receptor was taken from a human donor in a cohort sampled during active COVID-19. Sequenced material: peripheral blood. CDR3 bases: TGTGCCGGAAACAGGCTCACTAATGAAAAACTGTTTTTT. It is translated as CAGNRLTNEKLFF.